The rows below give T cell receptor beta chains drawn from one sample of a study of blood T cells in healthy people across ages. TCRdb reprocessed the 5' RACE reads via MiXCR and lists one record per CDR3 protein. Here the sample spans about 630,000 distinct CDR3 sequences, roughly 21% being singletons. The specimen sequenced was blood. The receptors stem from a man between 70 and 80 years old in good health. Both conserved end residues are part of each CDR3. The order of the fields is CDR3 DNA, CDR3 protein, V gene, CDR3 length, clone size, J gene, D gene. The D gene is left open where the match is weak. Rows give clone size only sometimes, using once, few, many, or a class for an expanded clone.

DNA: TGCGCCAGCAGCCAAGTGGCGGCTGGGGCCAACGTCCTGACTTTC; CDR3: CASSQVAAGANVLTF; V: TRBV4-1; length: 15; size: few; J: TRBJ2-6; D: -
DNA: TGCAGTGCTAAACAGGGGGCGGGCGCAGATACGCAGTATTTT; CDR3: CSAKQGAGADTQYF; V: TRBV20-1; length: 14; size: few; J: TRBJ2-3; D: TRBD1
DNA: TGCAGTGCTAGTGAGGGGGCGAGGGCCAACGTCCTGACTTTC; CDR3: CSASEGARANVLTF; V: TRBV20-1; length: 14; size: once; J: TRBJ2-6; D: TRBD1
DNA: TGCGCCAGCAGCCATTTGACAGACACGAACTATGGCTACACCTTC; CDR3: CASSHLTDTNYGYTF; V: TRBV4-1; length: 15; size: many; J: TRBJ1-2; D: -
DNA: TGCGCCAGCAGCTTGACAGGGAAACGCACAGATACGCAGTATTTT; CDR3: CASSLTGKRTDTQYF; V: TRBV5-1; length: 15; size: -; J: TRBJ2-3; D: -
DNA: TGTGCCACCAGTGATTTTTTGGCTAGCGGGAGCGATACGCAGTATTTT; CDR3: CATSDFLASGSDTQYF; V: TRBV24-1; length: 16; size: few; J: TRBJ2-3; D: TRBD2
DNA: TGTGCCAGCAGCTTAACGGGGGGTAGCAGTGAGACCCAGTACTTC; CDR3: CASSLTGGSSETQYF; V: TRBV7-3; length: 15; size: -; J: TRBJ2-5; D: -
DNA: TGCGCCAGCAGCCCGACAGGGTGGAATGGAAACACCATATATTTT; CDR3: CASSPTGWNGNTIYF; V: TRBV5-1; length: 15; size: -; J: TRBJ1-3; D: TRBD1
DNA: TGCAGTGCCAAGGGACTCGCGAGCTCCTACAATGAGCAGTTCTTC; CDR3: CSAKGLASSYNEQFF; V: TRBV20-1; length: 15; size: -; J: TRBJ2-1; D: -
DNA: TGCAGTGCAGCCTACCGGGACAGGCCATTAGATACGCAGTATTTT; CDR3: CSAAYRDRPLDTQYF; V: TRBV20-1; length: 15; size: -; J: TRBJ2-3; D: TRBD1
DNA: TGCAGTGCTCATATAGCTGCGGGAGGCTCCTACAATGAGCAGTTCTTC; CDR3: CSAHIAAGGSYNEQFF; V: TRBV20-1; length: 16; size: -; J: TRBJ2-1; D: TRBD2
DNA: TGTGCTAGTGGTTTCGGGTACGAGCAGTACTTC; CDR3: CASGFGYEQYF; V: TRBV12-5; length: 11; size: -; J: TRBJ2-7; D: -
DNA: TGTGCCACCAGTGATTTGCATTGGACTATAAACATTCAGTACTTC; CDR3: CATSDLHWTINIQYF; V: TRBV24-1; length: 15; size: few; J: TRBJ2-4; D: -
DNA: TGTGCCAGCAGGTACGGAGGAAACACCGGGGAGCTGTTTTTT; CDR3: CASRYGGNTGELFF; V: TRBV25-1; length: 14; size: -; J: TRBJ2-2; D: -
DNA: TGCAGTGCTGGATGGCAGTCGGACCAGTACTTC; CDR3: CSAGWQSDQYF; V: TRBV20-1; length: 11; size: -; J: TRBJ2-5; D: -
DNA: TGCGCCAGCAGCTTCGTGGGACAGAGGACAGATACGCAGTATTTT; CDR3: CASSFVGQRTDTQYF; V: TRBV5-1; length: 15; size: -; J: TRBJ2-3; D: TRBD1
DNA: TGTGCCAGTAGTATAGTGGCCGGTTGGAATCAGCCCCAGCATTTT; CDR3: CASSIVAGWNQPQHF; V: TRBV19; length: 15; size: -; J: TRBJ1-5; D: -
DNA: TGTGCCAGCAGGGACAGGAACACTGAAGCTTTCTTT; CDR3: CASRDRNTEAFF; V: TRBV19; length: 12; size: few; J: TRBJ1-1; D: TRBD1
DNA: TGTGCCACCAGTGGTTATAACGGCTGGGGAGGTAACTATGGCTACACCTTC; CDR3: CATSGYNGWGGNYGYTF; V: TRBV24-1; length: 17; size: -; J: TRBJ1-2; D: -
DNA: TGCGCCAGCAGCTTCGGAGGACTTTCGAAGGAGACCCAGTACTTC; CDR3: CASSFGGLSKETQYF; V: TRBV5-1; length: 15; size: -; J: TRBJ2-5; D: -
DNA: TGCGCCAGCAGCTTGGCCGGGACTAGCGGGAGGGCCCCAGATACGCAGTATTTT; CDR3: CASSLAGTSGRAPDTQYF; V: TRBV5-1; length: 18; size: -; J: TRBJ2-3; D: TRBD2
DNA: TGCGCCAGCAGCCAACCGGACCGTCACGAGCAGTACTTC; CDR3: CASSQPDRHEQYF; V: TRBV4-1; length: 13; size: -; J: TRBJ2-7; D: -
DNA: TGCAGTGCCAGTGACTGGTCCTCCTACGAGCAGTACTTC; CDR3: CSASDWSSYEQYF; V: TRBV20-1; length: 13; size: -; J: TRBJ2-7; D: -
DNA: TGCGCCAGCAGCCAACCAGACTATGGCTACACCTTC; CDR3: CASSQPDYGYTF; V: TRBV4-1; length: 12; size: few; J: TRBJ1-2; D: -
DNA: TGCGCCAGCAGCCAAGCATTGCAGTGGGAGAATACGCAGTATTTT; CDR3: CASSQALQWENTQYF; V: TRBV4-3; length: 15; size: -; J: TRBJ2-3; D: -
DNA: TGTGCCAGCAGCTTGACCGGCCACCAAGAGACCCAGTACTTC; CDR3: CASSLTGHQETQYF; V: TRBV7-9; length: 14; size: few; J: TRBJ2-5; D: -
DNA: TGTGCCAGCAGCTTAGTCTCCGGCAGTGAAGCTTTCTTT; CDR3: CASSLVSGSEAFF; V: TRBV7-2; length: 13; size: -; J: TRBJ1-1; D: -
DNA: TGTGCCAGCAGTCACCTCTCTAAGAGGGCCCCCCACGAGCAGTACTTC; CDR3: CASSHLSKRAPHEQYF; V: TRBV7-2; length: 16; size: few; J: TRBJ2-7; D: -
DNA: TGCGCCAGCAGCTTAGGACAAAGGCAGTACTTC; CDR3: CASSLGQRQYF; V: TRBV5-1; length: 11; size: few; J: TRBJ2-7; D: -
DNA: TGTGCCAGCAAAGCCCGACTAGCGAGCACAGATACGCAGTATTTT; CDR3: CASKARLASTDTQYF; V: TRBV12-3/TRBV12-4; length: 15; size: -; J: TRBJ2-3; D: TRBD2
DNA: TGTGCCAGCAGCCGAGGACAGCAATATTATGGCTACACCTTC; CDR3: CASSRGQQYYGYTF; V: TRBV27; length: 14; size: few; J: TRBJ1-2; D: -
DNA: TGTGCCAGCAGTTTAGGCGGGGTCCGTGGCAATCAGCCCCAGCATTTT; CDR3: CASSLGGVRGNQPQHF; V: TRBV12-3/TRBV12-4; length: 16; size: -; J: TRBJ1-5; D: -
DNA: TGTGCCAGCAGCCAAGGGACAGCGGAGACCCAGTACTTC; CDR3: CASSQGTAETQYF; V: TRBV3-1; length: 13; size: -; J: TRBJ2-5; D: -
DNA: TGTGCCAGCAGTGAAGGTCAGGTGACCGCCTACGAGCAGTACTTC; CDR3: CASSEGQVTAYEQYF; V: TRBV25-1; length: 15; size: few; J: TRBJ2-7; D: -
DNA: TGTGCCAGCAGTAACAGCTACTCTGGAAACACCATATATTTT; CDR3: CASSNSYSGNTIYF; V: TRBV2; length: 14; size: few; J: TRBJ1-3; D: -
DNA: TGTGCCAGCAGCTTTTCCCGGACTGCTTACACTGAAGCTTTCTTT; CDR3: CASSFSRTAYTEAFF; V: TRBV7-2; length: 15; size: -; J: TRBJ1-1; D: -
DNA: TGTACCAGCAGCTTAGATCAGTCTTGGGGTGAGAAGCAGTACTTC; CDR3: CTSSLDQSWGEKQYF; V: TRBV7-9; length: 15; size: few; J: TRBJ2-7; D: -
DNA: TGTGCCAGCTCACCCAGGCGGGCCGGAAACCAAGTGACCCAGTACTTC; CDR3: CASSPRRAGNQVTQYF; V: TRBV18; length: 16; size: -; J: TRBJ2-5; D: -
DNA: TGTGCCAGCAGCATTGGGACTAGCGGGAGGAACTCCTACGAGCAGTGCTTC; CDR3: CASSIGTSGRNSYEQCF; V: TRBV11-2; length: 17; size: -; J: TRBJ2-5; D: TRBD2
DNA: TGTGCCACCAGCAGAGGGGGCGGGTACAATGAGCAGTTCTTC; CDR3: CATSRGGGYNEQFF; V: TRBV15; length: 14; size: -; J: TRBJ2-1; D: -
DNA: TGTGCCAGCAGTTACCGAGCTCGAGCGGGAGGGGCAACCAAAAACATTCAGTACTTC; CDR3: CASSYRARAGGATKNIQYF; V: TRBV6-5; length: 19; size: -; J: TRBJ2-4; D: TRBD2
DNA: TGTGCCAGCCATGCGGGCCAGGGGGGTACCGGGGAGCTGTTTTTT; CDR3: CASHAGQGGTGELFF; V: TRBV6-2/TRBV6-3; length: 15; size: -; J: TRBJ2-2; D: -
DNA: TGTGCCAGTCACACTAGCGGGATAACAGATACGCAGTATTTT; CDR3: CASHTSGITDTQYF; V: TRBV7-9; length: 14; size: few; J: TRBJ2-3; D: TRBD2
DNA: TGTGCCAGCAGCTTACTAGCGGGAGGGCCGGGGACAGATACGCAGTATTTT; CDR3: CASSLLAGGPGTDTQYF; V: TRBV7-2; length: 17; size: -; J: TRBJ2-3; D: TRBD2
DNA: TGCGCCAGCAGCCCGATGGGGGCGGGCACTGAAGCTTTCTTT; CDR3: CASSPMGAGTEAFF; V: TRBV5-1; length: 14; size: few; J: TRBJ1-1; D: -
DNA: TGTGCCAGCAGCTGGACAGGTGCCGAGCAGTACTTC; CDR3: CASSWTGAEQYF; V: TRBV13; length: 12; size: -; J: TRBJ2-7; D: TRBD1
DNA: TGTGCCAGCAGTCAAGAGGGACTAAATTACAATGAGCAGTTCTTC; CDR3: CASSQEGLNYNEQFF; V: TRBV6-6; length: 15; size: -; J: TRBJ2-1; D: TRBD2
DNA: TGTGCCAGCAGCTTTGTGGGACTAGCGGCACAAGAGACCCAGTACTTC; CDR3: CASSFVGLAAQETQYF; V: TRBV7-9; length: 16; size: few; J: TRBJ2-5; D: TRBD2
DNA: TGTGCCAGCAGCCCGATCCAAGAGACCCAGTACTTC; CDR3: CASSPIQETQYF; V: TRBV3-1; length: 12; size: many; J: TRBJ2-5; D: -